Here is one TCR beta chain with its context. Its cognate antigen is unknown. V lost 4 bases and J 6 bases, leaving 15 bases between the germline ends. Germline values: CDR1 ENHRY, CDR2 SYGVKD. The CDR3 spans 15 residues. Sequencing used immunoSEQ multiplex PCR; TCRdb keeps in-frame clones, though not all of them. The sample carries about 680,000 clones, roughly 90% recorded once. The data originate from a study of Ad26.COV2.S vaccination and SARS-CoV-2 variants. The overall study: A participant enrolled in the COV1001 Ad26.COV2.S trial arm provided the sample. Study-level points and caveats: Measures of TCR breadth and depth may have fallen short of total T cell responses. Recipients given vaccine exceeded placebo recipients in spike-specific TCR breadth.

Treatment: around 19 received Ad26.COV2.S at low or high dose, single or two shots; 5 received placebo; per-sample allocation not given. The investigators took samples on day 63 after the first vaccine or placebo injection. The chain has TRBV10-3 and TRBJ2-2, with a tentative D call TRBD1 (6 bases). The starting material was peripheral blood, obtained in a trial of Ad26.COV2.S vaccine versus placebo. The sequence was obtained from a person aged 18-60 years who received the Ad26.COV2.S COVID-19 vaccine or a placebo. CDR3 bases: TGTGCCATCAGTGGGGCAATTACAGGGTCCGGGGAGCTGTTTTTT. Amino acid sequence: CAISGAITGSGELFF.